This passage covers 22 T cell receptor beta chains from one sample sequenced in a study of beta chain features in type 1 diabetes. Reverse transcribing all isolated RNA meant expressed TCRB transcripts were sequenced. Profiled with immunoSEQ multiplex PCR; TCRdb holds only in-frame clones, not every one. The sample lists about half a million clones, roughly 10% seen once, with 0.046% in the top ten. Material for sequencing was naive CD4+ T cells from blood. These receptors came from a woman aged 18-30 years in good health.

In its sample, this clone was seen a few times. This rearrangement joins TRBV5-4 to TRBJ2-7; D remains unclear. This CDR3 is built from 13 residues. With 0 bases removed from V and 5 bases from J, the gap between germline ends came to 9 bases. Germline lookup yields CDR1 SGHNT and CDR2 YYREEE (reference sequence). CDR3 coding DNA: TGTGCCAGCAGCTTGGTCAGCAGAAACGAGCAGTACTTC. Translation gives CASSLVSRNEQYF.

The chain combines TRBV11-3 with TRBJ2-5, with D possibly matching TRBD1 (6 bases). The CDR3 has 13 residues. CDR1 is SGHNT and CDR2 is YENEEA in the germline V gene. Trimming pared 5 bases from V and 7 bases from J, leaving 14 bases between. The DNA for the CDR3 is TGTGCCAGCAGCGAACAGGGCCGGGGGACCCAGTACTTC. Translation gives CASSEQGRGTQYF.

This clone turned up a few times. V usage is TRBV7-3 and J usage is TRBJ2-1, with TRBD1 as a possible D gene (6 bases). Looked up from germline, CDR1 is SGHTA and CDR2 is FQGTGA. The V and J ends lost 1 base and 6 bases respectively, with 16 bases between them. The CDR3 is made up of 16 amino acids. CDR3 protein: CASSLNLYTGFNEQFF. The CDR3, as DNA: TGTGCCAGCAGCTTAAACTTATACACAGGGTTCAATGAGCAGTTCTTC. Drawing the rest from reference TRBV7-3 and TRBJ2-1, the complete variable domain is GAGVSQTPSNKVTEKGKYVELRCDPISGHTALYWYRQSLGQGPEFLIYFQGTGAADDSGLPNDRFFAVRPEGSVSTLKIQRTERGDSAVYLCASSLNLYTGFNEQFFGPGTRLTVL.

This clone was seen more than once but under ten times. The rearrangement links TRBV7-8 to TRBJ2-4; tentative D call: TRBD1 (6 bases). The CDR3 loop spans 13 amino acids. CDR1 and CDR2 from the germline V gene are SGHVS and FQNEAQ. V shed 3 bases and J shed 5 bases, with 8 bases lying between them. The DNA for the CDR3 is TGTGCCAGCAGCTTGAACAGGGAAAACATTCAGTACTTC. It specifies CASSLNRENIQYF.

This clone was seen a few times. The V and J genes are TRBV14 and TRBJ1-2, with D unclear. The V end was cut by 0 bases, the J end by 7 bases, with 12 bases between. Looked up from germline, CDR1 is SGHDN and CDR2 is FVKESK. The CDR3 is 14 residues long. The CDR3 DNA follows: TGTGCCAGCAGCCAAGATTCGTACGGTGCTGGCTACACCTTC. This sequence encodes CASSQDSYGAGYTF. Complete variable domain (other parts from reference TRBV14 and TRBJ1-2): EAGVTQFPSHSVIEKGQTVTLRCDPISGHDNLYWYRRVMGKEIKFLLHFVKESKQDESGMPNNRFLAERTGGTYSTLKVQPAELEDSGVYFCASSQDSYGAGYTFGSGTRLTVV.

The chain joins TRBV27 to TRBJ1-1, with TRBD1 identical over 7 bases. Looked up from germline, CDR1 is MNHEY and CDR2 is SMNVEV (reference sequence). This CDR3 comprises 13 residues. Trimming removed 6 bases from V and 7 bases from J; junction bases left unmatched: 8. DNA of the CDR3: TGTGCCAGCAGGCGAACCGGGACAGATGAAGCTTTCTTT. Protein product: CASRRTGTDEAFF.

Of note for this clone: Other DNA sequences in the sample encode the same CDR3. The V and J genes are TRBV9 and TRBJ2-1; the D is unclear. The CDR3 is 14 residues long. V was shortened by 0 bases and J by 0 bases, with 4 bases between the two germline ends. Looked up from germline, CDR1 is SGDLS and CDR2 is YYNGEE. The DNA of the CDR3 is TGTGCCAGCAGCGTAGGGGGCTCCTACAATGAGCAGTTCTTC. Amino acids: CASSVGGSYNEQFF.

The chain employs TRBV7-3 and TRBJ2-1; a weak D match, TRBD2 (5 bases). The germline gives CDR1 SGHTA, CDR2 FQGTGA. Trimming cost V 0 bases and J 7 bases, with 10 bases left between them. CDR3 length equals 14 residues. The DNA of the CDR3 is TGTGCCAGCAGCTTAACCAGCGGCGCTAATGAGCAGTTCTTC. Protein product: CASSLTSGANEQFF.

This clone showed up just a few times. The CDR3 DNA follows: TGTGCCAGCAGAACCGGGACAGTGCCAACTGGGGCCAACGTCCTGACTTTC. Protein: CASRTGTVPTGANVLTF. This chain uses TRBV2 with TRBJ2-6; TRBD1 agrees at 7 bases. The germline CDR1 and CDR2 sequences are SNHLY and FYNNEI. The CDR3 is 17 amino acids. The J segment lost 2 bases and the V segment lost 6 bases, leaving 10 bases of the junction unmatched.

The CDR3 nucleotides read TGTGCCAGCAGTTCAACTCCTTCTAGCGACAATGAGCAGTTCTTC. Protein: CASSSTPSSDNEQFF. The rearrangement joins TRBV11-1 to TRBJ2-1; weak D call: TRBD2 (6 bases). Germline loops: CDR1 SGHAT, CDR2 FQDESV (reference sequence). CDR3 length: 15 residues. V shed 6 bases and J shed 5 bases, with 17 bases lying between them. Full variable domain (rest looked up from reference TRBV11-1 and TRBJ2-1): EAEVAQSPRYKITEKSQAVAFWCDPISGHATLYWYRQILGQGPELLVQFQDESVVDDSQLPKDRFSAERLKGVDSTLKIQPAELGDSAMYLCASSSTPSSDNEQFFGPGTRLTVL.

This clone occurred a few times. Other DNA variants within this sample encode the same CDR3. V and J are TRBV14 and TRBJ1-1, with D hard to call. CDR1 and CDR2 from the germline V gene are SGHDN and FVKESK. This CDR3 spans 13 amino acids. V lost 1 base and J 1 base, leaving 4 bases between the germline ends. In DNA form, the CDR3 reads TGTGCCAGCAGCCAAGGGGGGAACACTGAAGCTTTCTTT. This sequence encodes CASSQGGNTEAFF.

CDR3 sequence (DNA): TGCGCCAGCAGCCGGGGTCCAGGAGTGGCGTACGAGCAGTACGTC. Translated: CASSRGPGVAYEQYV. The chain uses TRBV5-1 and TRBJ2-7; D is perhaps TRBD2 (5 bases). The length of the CDR3 is 15 residues. Between the trimmed V and J ends, which lost 4 bases and 4 bases, there was a span of 18 bases. Germline CDR1 reads SGHRS; CDR2 reads YFSETQ.

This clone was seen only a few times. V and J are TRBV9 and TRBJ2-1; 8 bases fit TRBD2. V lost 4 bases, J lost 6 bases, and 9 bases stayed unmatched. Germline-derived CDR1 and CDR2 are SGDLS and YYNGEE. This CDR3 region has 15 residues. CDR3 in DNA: TGTGCCAGCAGCTTCCGGGAGGGCGGGTTCAATGAGCAGTTCTTC. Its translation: CASSFREGGFNEQFF.

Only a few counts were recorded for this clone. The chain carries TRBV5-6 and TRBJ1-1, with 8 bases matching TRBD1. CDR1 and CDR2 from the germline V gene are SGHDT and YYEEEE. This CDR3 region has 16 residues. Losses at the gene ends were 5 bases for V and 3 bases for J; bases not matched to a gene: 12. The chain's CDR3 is CASRRWTGHRDTEAFF. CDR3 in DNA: TGTGCCAGCAGAAGATGGACAGGGCATAGGGACACTGAAGCTTTCTTT.

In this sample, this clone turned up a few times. The CDR3 nucleotides read TGTGCCAGCAGTTTTGCCTCGTGGGAAGGGGAGCACTACGAGCAGTACGTC. Translated, it gives CASSFASWEGEHYEQYV. The V and J genes are TRBV28 and TRBJ2-7; either TRBD1 or TRBD2 may supply D (5 bases each). The CDR3 is made up of 17 amino acids. Per germline, CDR1 MDHEN and CDR2 SYDVKM. V lost 3 bases and J 3 bases, leaving 21 bases between the germline ends.

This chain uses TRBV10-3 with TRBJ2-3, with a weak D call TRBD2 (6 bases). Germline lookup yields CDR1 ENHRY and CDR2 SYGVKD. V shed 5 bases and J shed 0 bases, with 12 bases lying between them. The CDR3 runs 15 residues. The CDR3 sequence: CAISRTDYSTDTQYF. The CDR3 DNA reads TGTGCCATCAGTAGAACGGACTATAGCACAGATACGCAGTATTTT.

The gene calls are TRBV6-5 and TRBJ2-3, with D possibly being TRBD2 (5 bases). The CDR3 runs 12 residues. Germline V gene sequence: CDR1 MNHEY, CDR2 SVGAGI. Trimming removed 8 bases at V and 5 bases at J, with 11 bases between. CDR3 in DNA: TGTGCCAGCTCTATCGGAGGAGATACGCAGTATTTT. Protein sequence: CASSIGGDTQYF.

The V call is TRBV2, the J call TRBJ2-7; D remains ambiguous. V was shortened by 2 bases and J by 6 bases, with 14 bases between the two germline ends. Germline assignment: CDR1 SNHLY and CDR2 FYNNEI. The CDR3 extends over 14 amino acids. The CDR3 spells CASSETQTRPEQYV. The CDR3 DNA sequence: TGTGCCAGCAGTGAAACCCAGACAAGACCCGAGCAGTACGTC.

The CDR3 sequence is CASSEGLPPSYEQYF. CDR3 in DNA: TGTGCCAGCAGCGAGGGACTTCCTCCCTCCTACGAGCAGTACTTC. J is TRBJ2-7 and V is TRBV6-5; a weak D match, TRBD2 (6 bases). This CDR3 has 15 amino acids. Between the trimmed V and J ends, which lost 6 bases and 0 bases, there was a span of 15 bases. CDR1 and CDR2 from the germline V gene are MNHEY and SVGAGI.

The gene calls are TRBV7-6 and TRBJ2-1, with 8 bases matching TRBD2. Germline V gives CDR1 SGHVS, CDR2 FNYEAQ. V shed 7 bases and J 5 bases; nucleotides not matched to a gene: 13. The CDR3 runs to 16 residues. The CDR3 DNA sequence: TGTGCCAGCACCATCGTCCGGGGGGGCCCCCACAATGAGCAGTTCTTC. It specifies CASTIVRGGPHNEQFF.

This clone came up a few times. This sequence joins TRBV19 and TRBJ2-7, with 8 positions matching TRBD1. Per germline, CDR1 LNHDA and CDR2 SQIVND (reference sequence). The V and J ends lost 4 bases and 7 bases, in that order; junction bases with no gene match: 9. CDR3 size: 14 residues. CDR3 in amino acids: CASSTTQGAREQYF. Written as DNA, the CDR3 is TGTGCCAGTAGTACCACCCAGGGGGCGCGGGAGCAGTACTTC.

CDR3: CASSKLAGVSNEQFF. The CDR3 DNA sequence: TGTGCCAGCAGCAAACTAGCGGGAGTATCAAATGAGCAGTTCTTC. This chain joins TRBV7-2 and TRBJ2-1; 11 bases fit TRBD2. Losses at the gene ends were 5 bases for V and 7 bases for J; bases not matched to a gene: 7. The length of the CDR3 is 15 residues. The germline V gene has CDR1 SGHTA and CDR2 FQGNSA.